This T cell receptor (beta chain) was found in a study of blood T cell repertoires in COVID-19. Whole-study context: In each case, the material was cDNA or gDNA derived from T cells, B-cell-depleted T cells, or PBMCs.

Study processing details: Estimates of nucleated cell counts were drawn from the amplification of reference gene primers. Here immunoSEQ multiplex PCR was the method, and the copy in TCRdb shows in-frame clones only, minus some. From that table come the V and J calls and clone size; the DNA was used to work out D and trimming. Of approximately 60,000 clones listed, roughly 80% are singletons. At least ten counts were recorded for this clone. Trimming shortened V by 3 bases and J by 5 bases, and 19 bases separated the two germline ends. This CDR3 comprises 16 residues. Per germline, CDR1 SGHTA and CDR2 FQGTGA.

The source material was peripheral blood. This clonotype was sampled from a man between 65 and 85 years old with active COVID-19. This rearrangement joins TRBV7-3 to TRBJ2-5; D may be TRBD2 (6 bases). The CDR3 sequence: CASSFTGGKGRETQYF. CDR3 nucleotide sequence: TGTGCCAGCAGCTTTACCGGCGGGAAGGGTCGGGAGACCCAGTACTTC.